These 3 T cell receptor beta chains were sequenced from one sample in a study of OX40 agonist ivuxolimab in advanced cancers. Clones were read by immunoSEQ multiplex PCR, and TCRdb kept only the in-frame ones, dropping some. The table shows tens of thousands of clones, with roughly 91% occurring only once. The sample consisted of CD4+ or CD8+ T cells sorted from blood, taken in a trial of the OX40 agonist ivuxolimab. The receptors stem from an adult with an advanced solid tumor such as melanoma, head and neck, liver or kidney cancer.

V is TRBV6-5 and J is TRBJ1-1; D call uncertain. This CDR3 is 13 amino acids long. Trimming cost V 2 bases and J 1 base, with 5 bases left between them. Germline loops: CDR1 MNHEY, CDR2 SVGAGI. In DNA, the CDR3 is TGTGCCAGCAGTTACCTGGGGAACACTGAAGCTTTCTTT. This translates into CASSYLGNTEAFF.

V and J are TRBV15 and TRBJ2-7; no firm D call. Germline lookup yields CDR1 LNHNV and CDR2 YYDKDF (reference sequence). Trimming removed 3 bases at V and 5 bases at J, with 8 bases between. This CDR3 spans 12 amino acids. The CDR3 loop is CATSSVTHEQYF. For the CDR3, the DNA is TGTGCCACCAGCAGCGTAACCCACGAGCAGTACTTC.

The V gene is TRBV4-3, the J gene TRBJ1-4; weak D call: TRBD1 (5 bases). V was clipped by 2 bases and J by 4 bases, with 11 bases between them. The CDR3 contains 15 residues. CDR1 and CDR2 (germline): LGHNA, YSLEER. CDR3 amino acids: CASSQSARVNEKLFF. In nucleotides, the CDR3 is TGCGCCAGCAGCCAAAGTGCCAGGGTTAATGAAAAACTGTTTTTT.